A single sample is the source of the 28 T cell receptor beta chains below, sequenced in a study of T cells after posttransplantation cyclophosphamide. Data came from immunoSEQ multiplex PCR; TCRdb stores just in-frame clones and leaves some out. This sample has approximately 56,000 clones, with 94% found just once. The sequenced material came from PBMCs. The receptors were gathered from a woman aged 25 to 39 in good health and a related stem cell transplant donor.

The chain combines TRBV4-3 with TRBJ2-5, with 10 bases lining up with TRBD2. J lost 5 bases, V lost 4 bases, and 7 bases had no gene match. The CDR3 is made up of 15 amino acids. CDR1 and CDR2 from the germline V gene are LGHNA and YSLEER. The DNA for the CDR3 is TGCGCCAGCAGCCTAAGCGGGGGGGCCAGGGAGACCCAGTACTTC. Translated, it gives CASSLSGGARETQYF.

The CDR3 bases are TGTGCCAGCAGCTCTATGCTTTGGAGCTCCTACAATGAGCAGTTCTTC. It yields the protein CASSSMLWSSYNEQFF. This sequence joins TRBV7-6 and TRBJ2-1; no definite D call. Germline CDR1 SGHVS, CDR2 FNYEAQ. The V gene lost 4 bases and the J gene lost 0 bases, with 13 bases spanning the gap. The CDR3 runs to 16 residues.

The chain employs TRBV19 and TRBJ2-3, with TRBD2 matching 7 bases. Germline trimming cut 1 base from V and 3 bases from J; bases unmatched to any gene: 7. The CDR3 contains 16 residues. Germline V gene lookup returns CDR1 LNHDA and CDR2 SQIVND (reference sequence). In DNA, the CDR3 is TGTGCCAGTAGTATAGGGGGGGGAGGTAGAACAGATACGCAGTATTTT. As protein: CASSIGGGGRTDTQYF.

This chain joins TRBV12-5 and TRBJ1-6; TRBD1 matches at 8 bases. Germline CDR1 and CDR2: LGHNT and FRNRAP. V dropped 9 bases and J dropped 7; count of bases not matched to a gene: 8. The CDR3 totals 14 residues. CDR3 coding DNA: TGTGCTAGCCGAAAAGGGACAGGCAATTCACCCCTCCACTTT. This gives the protein CASRKGTGNSPLHF. The full variable domain, completed using reference TRBV12-5 and TRBJ1-6, is DARVTQTPRHKVTEMGQEVTMRCQPILGHNTVFWYRQTMMQGLELLAYFRNRAPLDDSGMPKDRFSAEMPDATLATLKIQPSEPRDSAVYFCASRKGTGNSPLHFGNGTRLTVT.

The rearrangement joins TRBV7-2 to TRBJ2-7; D gene unclear. CDR1 and CDR2 (germline): SGHTA, FQGNSA. The CDR3 spans 15 residues. V lost 3 bases, J lost 2 bases, and 14 bases lay in between. CDR3 in DNA: TGTGCCAGCAGCTTTACCTCAGGTTCCCCCTACGAGCAGTACTTC. Its translation is CASSFTSGSPYEQYF.

This clone occurred once. This rearrangement joins TRBV11-2 to TRBJ1-2; 11 positions match TRBD1. This CDR3 has 15 residues. The germline CDR1 and CDR2 sequences are SGHAT and FQNNGV. V dropped 5 bases and J dropped 4; count of bases not matched to a gene: 6. The CDR3 here is CASSPGTGGIYGYTF. CDR3 nucleotides: TGTGCCAGCAGCCCAGGGACAGGGGGGATCTATGGCTACACCTTC.

The V gene is TRBV10-3, the J gene TRBJ1-5; D is perhaps TRBD1 (5 bases). Germline V gene data show CDR1 as ENHRY and CDR2 as SYGVKD. The V and J ends lost 5 bases and 2 bases respectively, with 10 bases between them. CDR3 size: 14 residues. The CDR3 sequence is CAISPTVGNQPQHF. The CDR3 nucleotides are TGTGCCATCAGTCCGACAGTCGGCAATCAGCCCCAGCATTTT.

The chain recombines TRBV2 with TRBJ1-1, with a weak D call TRBD1 (5 bases). Germline V gene lookup returns CDR1 SNHLY and CDR2 FYNNEI. The CDR3 is made up of 13 amino acids. V was trimmed by 3 bases and J by 5 bases, leaving 10 bases between them. CDR3 in amino acids: CASSDWGGTEAFF. DNA of the CDR3: TGTGCCAGCAGTGATTGGGGGGGAACTGAAGCTTTCTTT.

The chain combines TRBV30 with TRBJ1-3; D is unclear. Germline loops: CDR1 GTSNPN, CDR2 SVGIG (reference sequence). This CDR3 contains 12 residues. The germline V and J ends were trimmed by 0 bases and 5 bases, with 5 bases remaining between them. CDR3 region: CAWSVSRNTIYF. As DNA, the CDR3 is TGTGCCTGGAGTGTAAGCAGAAACACCATATATTTT. The full variable domain, in which reference TRBV30 and TRBJ1-3 provide the parts outside the CDR3, is SQTIHQWPATLVQPVGSPLSLECTVEGTSNPNLYWYRQAAGRGLQLLFYSVGIGQISSEVPQNLSASRPQDRQFILSSKKLLLSDSGFYLCAWSVSRNTIYFGEGSWLTVV.

The chain joins TRBV19 to TRBJ1-1; no clear D. There are 14 residues in the CDR3. Germline values: CDR1 LNHDA, CDR2 SQIVND (reference sequence). The ends were cut back, 6 bases at V and 1 base at J, with 12 bases in the middle. DNA for the CDR3: TGTGCCAGTAGAAGAGGACTATCGAACACTGAAGCTTTCTTT. This sequence encodes CASRRGLSNTEAFF.

This chain uses TRBV18 with TRBJ1-4; possibly TRBD1 for D (5 bases). The ends were cut back, 1 base at V and 1 base at J, with 10 bases in the middle. This CDR3 contains 16 residues. Germline values: CDR1 KGHSH, CDR2 LQKENI. CDR3 nucleotide sequence: TGTGCCAGCTCACCACTTTCAGGGTTAACTAATGAAAAACTGTTTTTT. Translated, it gives CASSPLSGLTNEKLFF.

This rearrangement joins TRBV7-9 to TRBJ1-1; no firm D call. V lost 3 bases and J 1 base, leaving 3 bases between the germline ends. This CDR3 has 12 residues. Germline loops: CDR1 SEHNR, CDR2 FQNEAQ (reference sequence). The CDR3 nucleotides read TGTGCCAGCAGCTTCTGGAACACTGAAGCTTTCTTT. It encodes CASSFWNTEAFF.

The V and J genes are TRBV19 and TRBJ2-4; the match to TRBD1 covers 9 bases. V shed 6 bases and J 1 base; nucleotides not matched to a gene: 1. The germline CDR1 and CDR2 sequences are LNHDA and SQIVND (reference sequence). CDR3 length: 14 amino acids. CDR3 residues: CASSGTGAKNIQYF. As DNA, the CDR3 is TGTGCCAGTAGCGGGACAGGGGCCAAAAACATTCAGTACTTC.

CDR3: CASSYQPGQGPPDEQYF. In DNA, the CDR3 is TGTGCCAGCAGCTACCAGCCTGGACAGGGGCCTCCCGACGAGCAGTACTTC. The chain combines TRBV7-9 with TRBJ2-7; TRBD1 matches at 9 bases. This CDR3 has 17 amino acids. V trimming: 4 bases; J trimming: 5 bases; junction bases outside the gene matches: 15. Germline values: CDR1 SEHNR, CDR2 FQNEAQ (reference sequence).

The V gene is TRBV4-3, the J gene TRBJ2-1; D gene unclear. Germline-derived CDR1 and CDR2 are LGHNA and YSLEER. This CDR3 has 15 residues. V dropped 0 bases and J dropped 4 bases, with 10 bases sitting between them. The CDR3 coding sequence is TGCGCCAGCAGCCAAGATTTGGGCATATACAATGAGCAGTTCTTC. Its translation is CASSQDLGIYNEQFF.

This clone was observed a single time. This chain joins TRBV2 and TRBJ1-4; 7 bases align to TRBD1. V gave up 1 base and J gave up 6 bases; unmatched junction bases: 8. Germline values: CDR1 SNHLY, CDR2 FYNNEI. CDR3 length equals 16 residues. CDR3 DNA: TGTGCCAGCAGTGAAGAAGGGACAGCAGGGGATGAAAAACTGTTTTTT. Translating gives CASSEEGTAGDEKLFF.

A word on this clone: One junction end does not reproduce the germline sequence, and a read error may be involved. This CDR3 reads CASSSQIAGASYNKQFF. The CDR3 DNA sequence: TGTGCCAGCAGCTCCCAGATAGCGGGGGCCTCCTACAATAAGCAGTTCTTC. The J gene is TRBJ2-1, the V gene TRBV7-9; 9 positions match TRBD2. CDR3 length equals 17 residues. CDR1 is SEHNR and CDR2 is FQNEAQ in the germline V gene (reference sequence). Filled out from reference TRBV7-9 and TRBJ2-1, the complete variable domain reads DTGVSQNPRHKITKRGQNVTFRCDPISEHNRLYWYRQTLGQGPEFLTYFQNEAQLEKSRLLSDRFSAERPKGSFSTLEIQRTEQGDSAMYLCASSSQIAGASYNKQFFGPGTRLTVL.

This chain uses TRBV11-2 with TRBJ1-6; unclear D gene. This CDR3 region has 16 residues. From germline, CDR1 is SGHAT and CDR2 FQNNGV. V lost 1 base to trimming and J lost 2 bases, with 9 bases between them. The CDR3 region is CASSLASTPYNSPLHF. The DNA for the CDR3 is TGTGCCAGCAGCTTAGCCAGTACCCCCTATAATTCACCCCTCCACTTT.

The rearrangement links TRBV11-2 to TRBJ2-2; 12 bases line up with TRBD2. The CDR3 extends over 16 amino acids. Trimming took 6 bases from V and 1 from J; bases not matched to a gene: 3. CDR1 is SGHAT, CDR2 FQNNGV, per germline. The CDR3 DNA reads as TGTGCCAGCAGACTACTAGCGGGGGGGAACACCGGGGAGCTGTTTTTT. It encodes CASRLLAGGNTGELFF.

The chain links TRBV5-1 to TRBJ2-3, with 10 positions matching TRBD1. The CDR3 length is 16 residues. The germline V gene has CDR1 SGHRS and CDR2 YFSETQ. With 4 bases clipped from V and 6 bases from J, the junction kept 11 bases outside the gene matches. The CDR3: CASSLMTGGNADTQYF. The CDR3 nucleotides read TGCGCCAGCAGCCTTATGACAGGGGGCAATGCGGATACGCAGTATTTT.

This chain links TRBV15 with TRBJ1-5; TRBD1 matches 7 bases. This CDR3 spans 17 amino acids. V was clipped by 1 base and J by 0 bases; unmatched bases: 6. Germline V gives CDR1 LNHNV, CDR2 YYDKDF (reference sequence). The chain's CDR3 is CATSRGQGVASNQPQHF. The DNA for the CDR3 is TGTGCCACCAGCAGAGGACAGGGAGTAGCTAGCAATCAGCCCCAGCATTTT.

V usage is TRBV7-8 and J usage is TRBJ1-4, with D unresolved. With 2 bases removed from V and 2 bases from J, the gap between germline ends came to 9 bases. This CDR3 has 15 residues. Germline lookup yields CDR1 SGHVS and CDR2 FQNEAQ. The CDR3 DNA sequence: TGTGCCAGCAGCTTAAGTGCGGCTACTAATGAAAAACTGTTTTTT. It specifies CASSLSAATNEKLFF.

V gene TRBV27 combines with J gene TRBJ1-6; 8 positions match TRBD1. The CDR3 covers 13 residues. The J segment lost 10 bases and the V segment lost 6 bases, leaving 5 bases of the junction unmatched. The germline gives CDR1 MNHEY, CDR2 SMNVEV (reference sequence). CDR3: CASRPGQGSPLHF. The CDR3 DNA reads as TGTGCCAGCAGGCCTGGACAGGGCTCACCCCTCCACTTT.

The chain uses TRBV4-1 and TRBJ1-1, with no clear D. CDR3 length: 13 amino acids. Germline CDR1 reads MGHRA; CDR2 reads YSYEKL. The ends were cut back, 5 bases at V and 10 bases at J, with 17 bases in the middle. The CDR3: CASSVEIGVRAFF. The CDR3 DNA reads TGCGCCAGCAGCGTCGAAATCGGGGTAAGAGCTTTCTTT.

J is TRBJ1-1 and V is TRBV7-7; D call uncertain. Germline CDR1 reads SSHAT; CDR2 reads FNYEAQ (reference sequence). Trimming pared 2 bases from V and 2 bases from J, leaving 6 bases between. The CDR3 length is 13 residues. This CDR3 is CASSLSKNTEAFF. CDR3 coding DNA: TGTGCCAGCAGCTTATCAAAAAACACTGAAGCTTTCTTT. The full variable domain, rest sourced from reference TRBV7-7 and TRBJ1-1, is GAGVSQSPRYKVTKRGQDVTLRCDPISSHATLYWYQQALGQGPEFLTYFNYEAQPDKSGLPSDRFSAERPEGSISTLTIQRTEQRDSAMYRCASSLSKNTEAFFGQGTRLTVV.

V and J are TRBV29-1 and TRBJ1-2; 8 nucleotides align to TRBD1. J lost 8 bases, V lost 2 bases, and 4 bases had no gene match. CDR1 is SQVTM and CDR2 is ANQGSEA in the germline V gene. The CDR3 contains 12 residues. The CDR3 nucleotides are TGCAGCGTTGAATCCAGGGGGCACGGCTACACCTTC. Protein: CSVESRGHGYTF.

The rearrangement uses TRBV6-1 and TRBJ1-5; tentative D call: TRBD1 (5 bases). The CDR3 contains 13 residues. The V and J ends lost 2 bases and 7 bases respectively, with 9 bases between them. Germline CDR1 and CDR2: MNHNS and SASEGT. The CDR3 sequence is CASSERGGQPQHF. Here the CDR3 DNA reads TGTGCCAGCAGTGAAAGGGGAGGGCAGCCCCAGCATTTT.

This CDR3 reads CASWTGGGDTQYF. The CDR3 nucleotides are TGTGCCAGCTGGACAGGGGGCGGAGATACGCAGTATTTT. The chain combines TRBV2 with TRBJ2-3, with 11 bases aligning to TRBD1. Germline CDR1 reads SNHLY; CDR2 reads FYNNEI. This CDR3 has 13 residues. Trimming removed 8 bases from V and 5 bases from J; junction bases left unmatched: 3.